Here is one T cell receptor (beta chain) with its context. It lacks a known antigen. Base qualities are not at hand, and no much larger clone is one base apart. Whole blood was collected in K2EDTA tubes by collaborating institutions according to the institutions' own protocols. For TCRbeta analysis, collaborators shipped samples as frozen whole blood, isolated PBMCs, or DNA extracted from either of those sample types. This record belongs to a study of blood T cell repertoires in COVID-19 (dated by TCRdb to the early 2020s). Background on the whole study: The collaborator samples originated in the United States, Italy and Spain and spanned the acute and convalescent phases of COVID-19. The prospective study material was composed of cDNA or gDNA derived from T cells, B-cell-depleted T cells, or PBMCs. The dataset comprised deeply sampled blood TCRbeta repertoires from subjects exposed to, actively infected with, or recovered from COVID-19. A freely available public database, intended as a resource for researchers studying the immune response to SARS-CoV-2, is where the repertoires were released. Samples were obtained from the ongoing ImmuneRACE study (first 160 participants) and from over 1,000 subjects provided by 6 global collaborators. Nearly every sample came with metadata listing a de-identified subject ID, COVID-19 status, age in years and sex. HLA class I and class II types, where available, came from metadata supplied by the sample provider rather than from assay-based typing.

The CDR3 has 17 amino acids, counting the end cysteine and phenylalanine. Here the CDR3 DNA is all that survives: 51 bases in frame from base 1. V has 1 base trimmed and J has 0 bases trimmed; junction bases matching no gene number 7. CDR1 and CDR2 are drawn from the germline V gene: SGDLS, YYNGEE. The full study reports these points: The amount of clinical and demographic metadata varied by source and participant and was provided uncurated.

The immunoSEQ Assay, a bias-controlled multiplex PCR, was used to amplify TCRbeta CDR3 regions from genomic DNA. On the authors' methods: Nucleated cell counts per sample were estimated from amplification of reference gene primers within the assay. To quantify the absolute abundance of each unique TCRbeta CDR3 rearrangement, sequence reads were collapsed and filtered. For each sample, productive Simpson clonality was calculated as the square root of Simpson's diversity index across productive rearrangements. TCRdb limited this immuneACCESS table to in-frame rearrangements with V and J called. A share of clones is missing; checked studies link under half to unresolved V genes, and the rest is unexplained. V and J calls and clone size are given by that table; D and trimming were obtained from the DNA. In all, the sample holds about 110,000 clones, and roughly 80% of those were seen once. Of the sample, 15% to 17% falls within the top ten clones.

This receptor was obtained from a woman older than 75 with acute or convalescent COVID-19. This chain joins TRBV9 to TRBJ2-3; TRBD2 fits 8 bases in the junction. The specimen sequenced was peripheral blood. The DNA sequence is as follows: TGTGCCAGCAGCGTATTCAAGCGGGGGTCTAGCACAGATACGCAGTATTTT. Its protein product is CASSVFKRGSSTDTQYF.